The present entry profiles one T cell receptor beta chain with its context. The source of the sample is a study of blood T cell repertoires in COVID-19. Germline CDR1 and CDR2: SGHKS and YYEKEE (reference sequence). The CDR3 is made up of 16 amino acids. Trimming removed 0 bases from V and 8 bases from J; junction bases left unmatched: 10. Clones were read by immunoSEQ multiplex PCR, and TCRdb kept only the in-frame ones, dropping some. The sample yields 80,000 to 85,000 clones, about 86% seen once. This TCR came from a woman aged 80 or over with acute or convalescent COVID-19. The rearrangement uses TRBV5-5 and TRBJ2-1, with 8 bases lining up with TRBD2. The sequenced material came from peripheral blood. The CDR3 bases are TGTGCCAGCAGCTTGGATATCGGGGGGGCATATGATGAGCAGTTCTTC. It yields the protein CASSLDIGGAYDEQFF.